These T cell receptor beta chains were read from a single sample in a study of identical twins. TCRdb re-analysed the 5' RACE reads in MiXCR, keeping a single row per CDR3 protein. The data show under 900,000 distinct CDR3 sequences, more than 9% seen once. These data were likewise used in another study, on yellow fever vaccine responses in identical twins.

The specimen sequenced was PBMCs. The receptors were sampled from a woman between 18 and 29 years old in good health. Each CDR3 is given with its conserved first and last residue. A D gene is named only where the DNA matches it firmly. Clone sizes are given selectively: once, few, many, or a class where the clone is expanded.

d_call	v_call	clone_size	j_call	cdr3_nt	cdr3_aa
TRBD1	TRBV6-1	NA	TRBJ1-2	TGTGCCAGCAGGTCACAGGGGGCCTATGGCTACACCTTC	CASRSQGAYGYTF
NA	TRBV5-1	NA	TRBJ1-1	TGCGCCAGCCGAAAAGCCTTAATGAACACTGAAGCTTTCTTT	CASRKALMNTEAFF
NA	TRBV7-9	few	TRBJ1-2	TGTGCCAGCAGCCCGGAGGCGGCTAGATATGGCTACACCTTC	CASSPEAARYGYTF
TRBD1	TRBV10-3	few	TRBJ2-1	TGTGCCATCGCGGGGACAGGACCCTCCTCCTACAATGAGCAGTTCTTC	CAIAGTGPSSYNEQFF
NA	TRBV12-3/TRBV12-4	many	TRBJ1-6	TGTGCCAGCAGTGACAGGACGGATAATTCACCCCTCCACTTT	CASSDRTDNSPLHF
NA	TRBV21-1	many	TRBJ2-1	TGTGCCAGCAGCAAAGCGGATGGGTCCTACAATGAGCAGTTCTTC	CASSKADGSYNEQFF
NA	TRBV3-1	NA	TRBJ1-1	TGTGCCAGCAGCCACAGATTAAGGAACACTGAAGCTTTCTTT	CASSHRLRNTEAFF
NA	TRBV3-1	few	TRBJ1-2	TGTGCCAGCAGCCAAGACTGGGCCAATGCCTATGGCTACACCTTC	CASSQDWANAYGYTF
TRBD2	TRBV28	many	TRBJ2-7	TGTGCCAGCAGTTTCTCCTCTAGCGGGAGTTCTGGCGACGAGCAGTACTTC	CASSFSSSGSSGDEQYF
NA	TRBV11-2	few	TRBJ2-7	TGTGCCAGCAGCTTACATTCTCGCTACGAGCAGTACTTC	CASSLHSRYEQYF
NA	TRBV27	few	TRBJ2-1	TGTGCCAGCAGTTTTGCCACCAGGGCCTACAATGAGCAGTTCTTC	CASSFATRAYNEQFF
NA	TRBV12-3/TRBV12-4	many	TRBJ1-2	TGTGCCAGCAGTTTAGAAAGAGGGGGAGGGTCTGGCGGCTACACCTTC	CASSLERGGGSGGYTF
TRBD1	TRBV5-1	few	TRBJ2-7	TGCGCCAGCAGCACGGACAGGTCCGAGCAGTACTTC	CASSTDRSEQYF
TRBD2	TRBV10-3	few	TRBJ2-7	TGTGCCATCAGTGACTGGACTAGCGGGATCTCCTACGAGCAGTACTTC	CAISDWTSGISYEQYF
NA	TRBV11-2	many	TRBJ2-2	TGTGCCAGCAGCTTAGTGGGGGAGAACACCGGGGAGCTGTTTTTT	CASSLVGENTGELFF
NA	TRBV11-2	NA	TRBJ1-1	TGTGCCAGCAGCTCCACCCTGGGGGTCACTGAAGCTTTCTTT	CASSSTLGVTEAFF
NA	TRBV9	few	TRBJ1-1	TGTGCCAGCAGCGACAAGGGGGCTTTCTTT	CASSDKGAFF
TRBD1	TRBV29-1	few	TRBJ2-7	TGCAGCGTTGAAGACGACAGGGACGAGCAGTACTTC	CSVEDDRDEQYF
TRBD2	TRBV7-3	NA	TRBJ2-7	TGTGCCAGCAGCTCCGGGACTAGCGGCCCTAGAGAGCAGTACTTC	CASSSGTSGPREQYF
TRBD1	TRBV18	few	TRBJ2-3	TGTGCCAGCTCACCATATGGACAGGTGGGGGTTTCTACGCAGTATTTT	CASSPYGQVGVSTQYF